One sample yielded the 13 T cell receptor beta chains listed below, sequenced in a study of CD8 T cells in ankylosing spondylitis (dated by TCRdb to about 2017). Library generation was performed with 5' RACE. The reads were generated on an Illumina HiSeq 2500. The raw public reads went through TCRdb reprocessing: fastp at Q25, MiXCR clone calling, in-frame beta chains kept. Every entry covers one CDR3 protein and lists the most common genes and DNA from its rows. This sample holds roughly 700,000 distinct CDR3 sequences; around 19% were observed only once. The ten most abundant clones make up 15% to 20% of the sample. These receptors are not linked to any known antigen. Here is what the overall study found, with its caveats: Blood from ankylosing spondylitis patients appeared to be characterized by a TCR beta motif composed of several highly homologous amino acid variants.

Sequencing was performed on blood, either unsorted or a sorted T cell fraction (not recorded which). These receptors all come from a male donor with ankylosing spondylitis.

The chain links TRBV5-1 to TRBJ1-2; 12 bases fit TRBD1. Germline V gene sequence: CDR1 SGHRS, CDR2 YFSETQ. The J segment lost 6 bases and the V segment lost 0 bases, leaving 3 bases of the junction unmatched. There are 15 residues in the CDR3. CDR3 sequence reads: CASSLGDRGPDGYTF. The DNA for the CDR3 is TGCGCCAGCAGCTTGGGGGACAGGGGGCCCGATGGCTACACCTTC. Supplemented by reference TRBV5-1 and TRBJ1-2, the full variable domain reads KAGVTQTPRYLIKTRGQQVTLSCSPISGHRSVSWYQQTPGQGLQFLFEYFSETQRNKGNFPGRFSGRQFSNSRSEMNVSTLELGDSALYLCASSLGDRGPDGYTFGSGTRLTVV.

The chain links TRBV6-1 to TRBJ2-2, with 7 positions matching TRBD1. Germline CDR1 is MNHNS and CDR2 is SASEGT. The CDR3 spans 15 residues. The J segment lost 7 bases and the V segment lost 7 bases, leaving 12 bases of the junction unmatched. The CDR3 spells CASTPSHRGGGELFF. For the CDR3, the DNA is TGTGCCAGCACCCCCAGCCACAGGGGTGGCGGGGAGCTGTTTTTT.

This clonotype has only a few counts. V is TRBV4-1 and J is TRBJ1-1; the match to TRBD1 covers 8 bases. This CDR3 has 15 residues. The V and J ends lost 1 base and 1 base, in that order; junction bases with no gene match: 2. CDR1 is MGHRA, CDR2 YSYEKL, per germline. The CDR3 DNA reads TGCGCCAGCAGCCAAGTGGGGACAGGGAACACTGAAGCTTTCTTT. Amino acid sequence: CASSQVGTGNTEAFF.

This clonotype showed up just a few times. The gene calls are TRBV9 and TRBJ2-3; 7 bases are shared with TRBD2. Per germline, CDR1 SGDLS and CDR2 YYNGEE. The CDR3 length is 16 residues. V gave up 1 base and J gave up 4 bases; unmatched junction bases: 9. The CDR3, as DNA: TGTGCCAGCAGCGTAATGGGACTACCACTCTCAGATACGCAGTATTTT. Protein: CASSVMGLPLSDTQYF. The variable domain in full, with the rest retrieved from reference TRBV9 and TRBJ2-3, is DSGVTQTPKHLITATGQRVTLRCSPRSGDLSVYWYQQSLDQGLQFLIQYYNGEERAKGNILERFSAQQFPDLHSELNLSSLELGDSALYFCASSVMGLPLSDTQYFGPGTRLTVL.

The V gene is TRBV3-1, the J gene TRBJ1-6; 11 nucleotides align to TRBD1. The length of the CDR3 is 15 residues. The germline gives CDR1 LGHDT, CDR2 YNNKEL (reference sequence). V lost 4 bases to trimming and J lost 7 bases; unmatched junction nucleotides: 3. CDR3 sequence reads: CASSPWDRGNSPLHF. The CDR3 DNA reads TGTGCCAGCAGCCCCTGGGACAGGGGGAATTCACCCCTCCACTTT.

Regarding this clonotype: A much more abundant neighbour one base away suggests this may be a read error. This chain connects TRBV4-3 to TRBJ2-7; TRBD1 matches at 10 bases. This CDR3 comprises 15 residues. Germline CDR1 and CDR2: LGHNA and YSLEER. J gave up 2 bases and V 0 bases, and 1 base lay outside the gene matches. For the CDR3, the DNA is TGCGCCAGCAGCCAAGATGGGACAGGGGCCTACGAGCAGTACTTC. Translating it yields CASSQDGTGAYEQYF.

V gene TRBV14 combines with J gene TRBJ2-7, with D perhaps matching TRBD2 (5 bases). The CDR3 has 13 residues. Trimming removed 4 bases at V and 2 bases at J, with 9 bases between. Germline V gene lookup returns CDR1 SGHDN and CDR2 FVKESK. CDR3 loop: CASSRTSPYEQYF. The CDR3 DNA follows: TGTGCCAGCAGCCGGACTTCACCCTACGAGCAGTACTTC.

The gene calls are TRBV18 and TRBJ2-7; possible D gene TRBD2, 5 bases. Trimming left V 3 bases short and J 2 bases short, with 17 bases between. Germline V lookup: CDR1 KGHSH, CDR2 LQKENI. This CDR3 comprises 16 residues. The CDR3 is CASSPGSGTRAYEQYF. CDR3 nucleotides: TGTGCCAGCTCACCGGGATCGGGAACGCGTGCCTACGAGCAGTACTTC.

V is TRBV15 and J is TRBJ1-3, with D hard to call. This CDR3 comprises 15 residues. Trimming removed 2 bases from V and 4 bases from J, with 12 bases in between. Germline V gives CDR1 LNHNV, CDR2 YYDKDF (reference sequence). For the CDR3, the DNA is TGTGCCACCAGCAGAAGTGGTGGGAAGGGAAACACCATATATTTT. This codes for CATSRSGGKGNTIYF.

This clonotype was counted between two and nine times. A junction boundary mismatches the germline segment, possibly from a read error. The V gene is TRBV11-1, the J gene TRBJ2-2; D perhaps matches TRBD2 (6 bases). Per the germline V gene, CDR1 is SGHAT and CDR2 is FQDESV (reference sequence). The CDR3 extends over 20 amino acids. The CDR3 DNA reads TGTGCCAGCAGCTCCCGGGCGGGACTTTCCCCATACTCCAACATCGGGGAGCTGTTTTTT. Translated: CASSSRAGLSPYSNIGELFF.

This clonotype was seen a few times. The J gene is TRBJ1-5, the V gene TRBV12-3 or TRBV12-4; D call uncertain. The CDR3 spans 14 residues. Trimming removed 6 bases at V and 5 bases at J, with 14 bases between. CDR3 loop: CASSDRARDQPQHF. DNA for the CDR3: TGTGCCAGCAGCGACCGGGCCAGAGATCAGCCCCAGCATTTT.

This clonotype was counted at least ten times. In DNA, the CDR3 is TGTGCCAGCAGTGGGGACACCTACGAGCAGTACTTC. It codes for CASSGDTYEQYF. This rearrangement joins TRBV25-1 to TRBJ2-7, with D possibly TRBD1 on 6 matching bases. V was trimmed by 4 bases and J by 2 bases, leaving 6 bases between them. The CDR3 loop spans 12 amino acids. Germline loops: CDR1 MGHDK, CDR2 SYGVNS.

V is TRBV19 and J is TRBJ2-3, with D perhaps TRBD1 (7 bases). The V gene's germline CDR1 is LNHDA and CDR2 SQIVND (reference sequence). Trimming shortened V by 6 bases and J by 2 bases, and 15 bases separated the two germline ends. The CDR3 totals 15 residues. The CDR3, as DNA: TGTGCCAGTAGAAGAACAGGGGACTTCACAGATACGCAGTATTTT. It codes for CASRRTGDFTDTQYF.